The entry below describes one T cell receptor beta chain. What it binds is not known. The sample's time point: week 11, during vaccination. A single vaccine dose contained 300 ug of mutant IDH1 20-mer peptide, and topical imiquimod was used with it. CDR1 is SGHDN and CDR2 is FVKESK in the germline V gene. V gave up 0 bases and J gave up 5 bases, with 16 bases separating them. The CDR3 totals 16 residues. This record belongs to a study of a mutant IDH1 vaccine in newly diagnosed glioma. About the research overall: Most patients had received both radiotherapy and temozolomide, the prior options being radiotherapy, temozolomide, or both.

The method was immunoSEQ multiplex PCR; TCRdb's version includes in-frame clones alone and lacks a portion of them. The table records tens of thousands of clones, approximately 80% of them present only once. The V call is TRBV14, the J call TRBJ2-5; D perhaps matches TRBD2 (6 bases). This sequence was found in a man in his fifties with glioma. The sample in question was PBMCs, obtained from a glioma patient whose treatment included an IDH1 peptide vaccine. CDR3 loop: CASSQDRRGRGETQYF. CDR3 DNA sequence: TGTGCCAGCAGCCAAGATCGTCGGGGTCGGGGGGAGACCCAGTACTTC.